Below, 19 T cell receptor beta chains from the same sample are listed, as sequenced in a study of T cells in Graves' hyperthyroidism and ophthalmopathy. Amplified TCR beta CDR3 regions came from RNA transcripts. The HTBI primer set served for first-round RT-PCR of the TCR CDR3. TCRdb redid the calling of the multiplex PCR reads with MiXCR, one entry per CDR3 protein. The sample records about 160,000 distinct CDR3 sequences, 9.4% being singletons. Sequencing input: blood. These TCRs come from a woman younger than 30 with Graves' hyperthyroidism that later progressed to Graves' ophthalmopathy.

This clonotype was picked up many times. The genes are TRBV7-9 and TRBJ2-3; TRBD2 agrees at 8 bases. CDR3 length: 15 residues. The V and J ends lost 5 bases and 4 bases, in that order; junction bases with no gene match: 8. Germline assignment: CDR1 SEHNR and CDR2 FQNEAQ (reference sequence). The CDR3 coding sequence is TGTGCCAGCAGCCCCCGGGGGGGCAGGGCAGATACGCAGTATTTT. This codes for CASSPRGGRADTQYF.

The sample holds many counts of this clonotype. The rearrangement links TRBV11-2 to TRBJ2-2; a possible D gene is TRBD2 (7 bases). The V end was cut by 5 bases, the J end by 9 bases, with 13 bases between. Germline-derived CDR1 and CDR2 are SGHAT and FQNNGV. The CDR3 sequence is 13 residues long. The CDR3 protein is CASSQDGGRELFF. CDR3 in DNA: TGTGCCAGCAGCCAGGACGGGGGGCGGGAGCTGTTTTTT.

This clonotype was recorded many times. This chain joins TRBV20-1 and TRBJ2-1, with 10 bases that match TRBD2. Trimming took 0 bases from V and 6 from J; bases not matched to a gene: 5. This CDR3 is built from 15 residues. Germline CDR1 reads DFQATT; CDR2 reads SNEGSKA (reference sequence). This chain's CDR3 is CSARDYTSGINEQFF. The CDR3 DNA is TGCAGTGCTAGAGATTATACTAGCGGGATCAATGAGCAGTTCTTC.

This clonotype was seen only a few times. This could be a read error, since a much larger clone is one nucleotide away. The CDR3 does not close with the conserved phenylalanine or tryptophan, likely indicating a read error. This chain connects TRBV6-2 or TRBV6-3 to TRBJ1-1, with 8 bases fitting TRBD1. V lost 4 bases to trimming and J lost 3 bases; unmatched junction nucleotides: 4. Germline CDR1 reads MNHEY; CDR2 reads SVGEGT. This CDR3 comprises 14 residues. The CDR3 DNA reads as TGTGCCAGCAGTTTCGCAGGGGGCCACACTGAAGCTTTCCTT. It codes for CASSFAGGHTEAFL.

The table lists this clonotype with a few counts. The rearrangement links TRBV7-3 to TRBJ2-5; a possible D gene is TRBD2 (7 bases). Germline CDR1 SGHTA, CDR2 FQGTGA. This CDR3 contains 16 residues. V dropped 5 bases and J dropped 5 bases, with 21 bases sitting between them. In DNA, the CDR3 is TGTGCCAGCAGCCAATTGGGGGGGGGGCGCTGGGAGACCCAGTACTTC. This sequence encodes CASSQLGGGRWETQYF. The full variable domain, its missing parts supplied by reference TRBV7-3 and TRBJ2-5, is GAGVSQTPSNKVTEKGKYVELRCDPISGHTALYWYRQSLGQGPEFLIYFQGTGAADDSGLPNDRFFAVRPEGSVSTLKIQRTERGDSAVYLCASSQLGGGRWETQYFGPGTRLLVL.

This clonotype was seen ten or more times. The chain employs TRBV7-2 and TRBJ2-7; D assignment may be TRBD1 or TRBD2 (6 bases each). The CDR3 runs 16 residues. Trimming left V 5 bases short and J 2 bases short, with 19 bases between. Germline V gene lookup returns CDR1 SGHTA and CDR2 FQGNSA. In nucleotides, the CDR3 is TGTGCCAGCAGCCCCGGAGGGGGGCGGACCACCTACGAGCAGTACTTC. Protein product: CASSPGGGRTTYEQYF.

This clonotype showed up just a few times. V is TRBV5-8 and J is TRBJ2-7; tentatively, D is TRBD1 (5 bases). Per the germline V gene, CDR1 is SGHTS and CDR2 is YDEGEE. Trimming removed 7 bases from V and 0 bases from J, with 11 bases in between. This CDR3 is built from 13 residues. The CDR3 DNA is TGTGCCAGCGCCCTGGGGCTCTCCTACGAGCAGTACTTC. This translates into CASALGLSYEQYF.

This clonotype was counted many times. The J gene is TRBJ2-1, the V gene TRBV12-3 or TRBV12-4; 7 bases line up with TRBD2. Losses at the gene ends were 6 bases for V and 0 bases for J; bases not matched to a gene: 8. The CDR3 covers 16 residues. The CDR3 region has the DNA TGTGCCAGCAGGTGGGGGGGGGGGAGCTCCTACAATGAGCAGTTCTTC. As protein: CASRWGGGSSYNEQFF.

This clonotype showed up just a few times. The chain employs TRBV4-2 and TRBJ1-4; TRBD1 matches 10 bases. The CDR3 length is 16 residues. CDR1 is LGHNA and CDR2 is YNFKEQ in the germline V gene. Unmatched junction bases numbered 7, after V lost 4 bases and J lost 5 bases. CDR3 sequence reads: CASSPGGQGRNEKLFF. CDR3 DNA: TGTGCCAGCAGCCCCGGGGGACAGGGGCGAAATGAAAAACTGTTTTTT.

V is TRBV6-1 and J is TRBJ1-6, with no clear D. V lost 6 bases, J lost 0 bases, and 12 bases lay in between. This CDR3 region has 16 residues. Germline CDR1 is MNHNS and CDR2 is SASEGT. CDR3 coding DNA: TGTGCCAGCAGCTACCCCCCGAGCTCCTATAATTCACCCCTCCACTTT. As protein: CASSYPPSSYNSPLHF.

This clonotype was seen ten or more times. This rearrangement joins TRBV19 to TRBJ1-1; a possible D gene is TRBD1 (5 bases). The CDR3 is 17 residues long. V lost 2 bases to trimming and J lost 3 bases, with 19 bases between them. CDR1 LNHDA and CDR2 SQIVND come from the germline V gene (reference sequence). CDR3 region: CASSITGAVVMDTEAFF. The DNA for the CDR3 is TGTGCCAGTAGTATAACTGGGGCCGTTGTAATGGACACTGAAGCTTTCTTT.

This clonotype has ten or more counts. This chain connects TRBV30 to TRBJ1-1, with D hard to call. The CDR3 is 16 amino acids. The V gene's germline CDR1 is GTSNPN and CDR2 SVGIG (reference sequence). V lost 2 bases and J 3 bases, leaving 19 bases between the germline ends. CDR3 in amino acids: CAWSPPGLVIYTEAFF. The CDR3 bases are TGTGCCTGGAGTCCCCCGGGTTTAGTAATCTACACTGAAGCTTTCTTT.

This clonotype has a count of ten or more. The chain is built from TRBV7-9 and TRBJ2-7, with D possibly TRBD2 on 7 matching bases. CDR1 is SEHNR and CDR2 is FQNEAQ in the germline V gene (reference sequence). Deletions cut 4 bases from V and 2 bases from J, with 12 bases between. This CDR3 comprises 14 residues. Here the CDR3 DNA reads TGTGCCAGCAGCTATGGGGGGGACACCTACGAGCAGTACTTC. It yields the protein CASSYGGDTYEQYF.

This clonotype was picked up many times. The chain recombines TRBV30 with TRBJ2-1; D perhaps matches TRBD2 (5 bases). Germline V gene lookup returns CDR1 GTSNPN and CDR2 SVGIG (reference sequence). The V and J ends lost 3 bases and 9 bases respectively, with 18 bases between them. The CDR3 extends over 14 amino acids. In DNA, the CDR3 is TGTGCCTGGAGGCGGGTGTCGCGGGTTGGTGAGCAGTTCTTC. This encodes CAWRRVSRVGEQFF.

There are many counts of this clonotype. This chain uses TRBV20-1 with TRBJ1-2; no definite D call. CDR3 length: 12 residues. Trimming took 1 base from V and 7 from J, leaving 10 bases between them. In germline, CDR1 is DFQATT, CDR2 SNEGSKA (reference sequence). The CDR3 DNA follows: TGCAGTGCTAGAGGGGAGGGTTTTGGCTACACCTTC. This gives the protein CSARGEGFGYTF.

There are many counts of this clonotype. The CDR3 region is CSARAKYGAGGNQPQHF. Here the CDR3 DNA reads TGCAGTGCTAGAGCGAAATATGGGGCAGGTGGCAATCAGCCCCAGCATTTT. This chain uses TRBV20-1 with TRBJ1-5, with D maybe TRBD1 (5 bases). Germline assignment: CDR1 DFQATT and CDR2 SNEGSKA (reference sequence). The CDR3 spans 17 residues. Trimming cost V 1 base and J 2 bases, with 18 bases left between them.

This clonotype has ten or more counts. The chain combines TRBV12-3 or TRBV12-4 with TRBJ2-7; a weak D match, TRBD1 (5 bases). The CDR3 loop spans 13 amino acids. Trimming shortened V by 6 bases and J by 4 bases, and 13 bases separated the two germline ends. The CDR3: CASSPLTVYEQYF. For the CDR3, the DNA is TGTGCCAGCAGCCCGCTGACAGTTTACGAGCAGTACTTC.

At least ten counts were recorded for this clonotype. The V and J genes are TRBV3-1 and TRBJ1-5; D is perhaps TRBD1 (6 bases). The CDR3 covers 14 residues. Trimming cost V 5 bases and J 2 bases, with 10 bases left between them. From germline, CDR1 is LGHDT and CDR2 YNNKEL (reference sequence). CDR3 nucleotides: TGTGCCAGCAGCTCGGGGGCTGGCAATCAGCCCCAGCATTTT. It codes for CASSSGAGNQPQHF.

This clonotype was seen many times. V is TRBV5-1 and J is TRBJ1-5; no definite D call. The V and J ends lost 0 bases and 1 base respectively, with 11 bases between them. The CDR3 is 16 residues long. Looked up from germline, CDR1 is SGHRS and CDR2 is YFSETQ. CDR3: CASSLVPVESNQPQHF. CDR3 sequence (DNA): TGCGCCAGCAGCTTGGTACCCGTGGAGAGCAATCAGCCCCAGCATTTT.